These 8 T cell receptor beta chains were all obtained from the same sample, sequenced in a study (dated by TCRdb to about 2016). To prepare the library, RT-PCR was applied. The sample was run on an Illumina MiSeq. TCRdb handled the public reads itself, with Q25 trimming in fastp and clone calling in MiXCR, and kept productive beta chains. Duplicate CDR3 protein sequences are folded into a single record with the most common DNA and genes. The sample yields about 680,000 distinct CDR3 sequences; about 14% were counted once. The ten largest clones represent 3.6% of the sample. The sample was memory CD4+ T cells from blood. The receptor source for this set is a female donor in good health, serving as a healthy control.

The chain links TRBV7-2 to TRBJ1-4; D may be TRBD1 (5 bases). CDR1 is SGHTA and CDR2 is FQGNSA in the germline V gene. V lost 3 bases to trimming and J lost 6 bases, with 14 bases between them. This CDR3 region has 15 residues. This chain's CDR3 is CASSFNGGGDEKLFF. CDR3 nucleotide sequence: TGTGCCAGCAGCTTTAACGGTGGGGGTGATGAAAAACTGTTTTTT. Using reference TRBV7-2 and TRBJ1-4 for the parts outside the CDR3, the full variable domain is GAGVSQSPSNKVTEKGKDVELRCDPISGHTALYWYRQSLGQGLEFLIYFQGNSAPDKSGLPSDRFSAERTGGSVSTLTIQRTQQEDSAVYLCASSFNGGGDEKLFFGSGTQLSVL.

V and J are TRBV27 and TRBJ2-2; a possible D gene is TRBD1 (6 bases). This CDR3 is 16 amino acids long. Per the germline V gene, CDR1 is MNHEY and CDR2 is SMNVEV (reference sequence). The V end was cut by 0 bases, the J end by 0 bases, with 8 bases between. CDR3 coding DNA: TGTGCCAGCAGTTTATCCGGACAGTCGAACACCGGGGAGCTGTTTTTT. It yields the protein CASSLSGQSNTGELFF.

This chain connects TRBV28 to TRBJ1-6, with a weak D call TRBD1 (5 bases). Germline lookup yields CDR1 MDHEN and CDR2 SYDVKM. The CDR3 covers 14 residues. V was shortened by 6 bases and J by 6 bases, with 12 bases between the two germline ends. CDR3 protein: CASSSGTFNSPLHF. CDR3 coding DNA: TGTGCCAGCAGCTCCGGGACGTTTAATTCACCCCTCCACTTT.

The V gene is TRBV6-2 or TRBV6-3, the J gene TRBJ1-1; no reliable D call. The CDR3 spans 14 residues. V dropped 7 bases and J dropped 4 bases, with 16 bases sitting between them. The germline gives CDR1 MNHEY, CDR2 SVGEGT. CDR3 in amino acids: CASTRPSLVTEAFF. The CDR3 nucleotides are TGTGCCAGCACCCGTCCGTCTCTCGTCACTGAAGCTTTCTTT.

This clonotype was seen repeatedly, ten times or more. This chain links TRBV20-1 with TRBJ2-3; TRBD2 matches at 7 bases. J lost 7 bases, V lost 2 bases, and 6 bases had no gene match. This CDR3 region has 13 residues. Germline CDR1 is DFQATT and CDR2 is SNEGSKA (reference sequence). The CDR3 DNA is TGCAGTGCTAGATTAGCGGGTGGGAATACGCAGTATTTT. It specifies CSARLAGGNTQYF.

The chain has TRBV25-1 and TRBJ2-7, with D possibly being TRBD2 (6 bases). CDR3 length: 16 amino acids. Germline CDR1 is MGHDK and CDR2 is SYGVNS. V lost 6 bases, J lost 1 base, and 19 bases lay in between. The CDR3 protein is CASRGTHFPVSYEQYF. Here the CDR3 DNA reads TGTGCCAGCAGGGGGACTCATTTTCCGGTTTCCTACGAGCAGTACTTC.

This clonotype was counted a few times. This chain joins TRBV7-9 and TRBJ1-5, with TRBD1 identical over 10 bases. This CDR3 comprises 13 residues. Trimming cost V 10 bases and J 5 bases; bases outside gene matches: 5. From germline, CDR1 is SEHNR and CDR2 FQNEAQ (reference sequence). CDR3 bases: TGTGCCACCCTAGGGACAGGGGATCAGCCCCAGCATTTT. It translates to CATLGTGDQPQHF.

CDR3 DNA sequence: TGTGCCAGCAGCTCCGGGACTAGCGTCGAAGAGACCCAGTACTTC. Amino acids: CASSSGTSVEETQYF. The chain couples TRBV7-3 to TRBJ2-5; the match to TRBD2 covers 10 bases. The germline CDR1 and CDR2 sequences are SGHTA and FQGTGA. CDR3 length equals 15 residues. After removal of 4 bases from V and 3 bases from J, the junction contained 5 bases not matched to a gene.